This record covers a single TCR beta chain. This clone was seen ten or more times. The target of this receptor is not known. Per-base quality was not reported, and no clone a single base away is much larger than it. Counted from cysteine to phenylalanine, this CDR3 has 14 amino acids. Only CDR3 DNA is held: 42 bases, read in frame from base 1. At the junction V is shortened by 5 bases and J by 8 bases; bases outside the gene matches: 9. The germline V gene (reference sequence) provides CDR1 SGHNT and CDR2 YYREEE. This sample is part of a study of Ad26.COV2.S vaccination and SARS-CoV-2 variants (dated by TCRdb to the early 2020s). Describing the broader study: Vaccine-arm donors were drawn from COV1001, a multicentre, randomized, double-blind, placebo-controlled phase I-IIa trial of Ad26.COV2.S in healthy adults. Sequencing of the TCRbeta repertoire served to evaluate the specificity and breadth of SARS-CoV-2-reactive T cell receptors following Ad26.COV2.S vaccination. Investigators remained blinded to trial group allocation during experiments and outcome assessment. Ad26.COV2.S was administered intramuscularly at a dose of 5x10^10 or 1x10^11 viral particles, either as one shot or as two shots given 56 days apart. Trial participants were randomized into five groups of five: low-dose or high-dose Ad26.COV2.S given once or twice, or placebo on both occasions. A total of around 32 samples were included in the TCR-sequenced set, comprising approximately 20 Ad26.COV2.S vaccine recipients, 5 placebo recipients and 8 SARS-CoV-2 convalescent individuals.

The intended sense of this specimen's treatment or condition label: around 19 received Ad26.COV2.S at low or high dose, single or two shots; about 5 received placebo; per-sample allocation not given. Repertoires of vaccine and placebo recipients were sequenced from samples collected on day 63 after the first injection. In Cohort 1b, about two dozen adults aged 18-55 years were enrolled at a single site in Boston, USA, between 29 July and 7 August 2020. Ad26.COV2.S was a replication-incompetent adenovirus type 26 vector that expressed a prefusion-stabilized SARS-CoV-2 spike protein derived from the original Wuhan strain. The immunoSEQ Assay was the method used to sequence TCRbeta CDR3 regions. After extraction, genomic DNA underwent amplification by bias-controlled multiplex PCR, followed by high-throughput sequencing. The published analysis was carried out like this. Collapsing and filtering of sequences were performed to quantify the absolute abundance of each unique TCRbeta CDR3 region. T cell fraction was estimated by normalizing TCRbeta template counts to usable DNA, with usable DNA measured through amplification of reference genes found in all nucleated cells. Repertoire TCRs were annotated as SARS-CoV-2-specific by exact matching of V gene, CDR3 amino acid sequence and J gene to a known reactive TCR set. The reference SARS-CoV-2 TCR set was derived from MIRA and filtered for enrichment in COVID-19-positive ImmuneCODE repertoires, a step that removed public or cross-reactive TCRs. Using the MIRA antigens, annotated TCRs were further analysed by specific ORF or by position within an ORF. Breadth was defined as the number of annotated unique rearrangements divided by the total number of unique productive rearrangements, and depth was defined as the summed frequency of the annotated unique rearrangements. Two-sided Wilcoxon rank-sum tests were used to compare TCR breadth between groups. TCRdb obtained this table from immuneACCESS and retained in-frame rearrangements with V and J assigned. These tables miss some clones; where compared with another copy, unresolved V genes account for less than half of the shortfall, and the remainder is unexplained. That table is the source of V, J and clone size, and D and trimming were worked out from the DNA. Counted in this sample were 510,000 or so clones; around 88% of them appeared once. Of the sample, 10% to 15% falls within the top ten clones.

Study-wide findings and limitations: Comparable non-spike TCR breadth was observed between vaccine and placebo recipients, consistent with only spike being contained in the vaccine. Ad26.COV2.S recipients had higher spike-specific TCR breadth than placebo recipients (P = 0.0014). Comparing responses between vaccine doses or regimens was not something the study was powered to do. Substantial breadth of spike-specific CD8+ and CD4+ T cell responses was reported after vaccination. According to the authors, total T cell responses may have been underestimated by the TCR breadth and depth analyses.

The chain employs TRBV5-4 and TRBJ2-2; 7 junctional bases match TRBD1. The receptor was isolated from a person between 18 and 65 years old who received the Ad26.COV2.S COVID-19 vaccine or a placebo. The sequences come from peripheral blood, collected in a trial of Ad26.COV2.S vaccine versus placebo. CDR3 region: CASSRQQGPGELFF. The bases read TGTGCCAGCAGTCGTCAACAGGGGCCTGGGGAGCTGTTTTTT.